The sequence of this T cell receptor (beta chain) was determined in a study of T cells in tumors after PD-1 blockade. This clone was seen only once. TCRdb's copy holds only in-frame clones and misses some; the assay was immunoSEQ multiplex PCR. The table shows roughly 25,000 clones, with around four fifths occurring only once. The V gene's germline CDR1 is SGHVS and CDR2 FNYEAQ. The CDR3 contains 15 residues. Trimming cost V 6 bases and J 3 bases, with 14 bases left between them. The source material was PBMCs, sampled after anti-PD-1 treatment. The TCR sequence derives from a human donor with basal cell carcinoma. This chain connects TRBV7-6 to TRBJ1-4, with D unresolved. CDR3 residues: CASSPQPISNEKLFF. DNA for the CDR3: TGTGCCAGCAGTCCCCAGCCAATTTCTAATGAAAAACTGTTTTTT.